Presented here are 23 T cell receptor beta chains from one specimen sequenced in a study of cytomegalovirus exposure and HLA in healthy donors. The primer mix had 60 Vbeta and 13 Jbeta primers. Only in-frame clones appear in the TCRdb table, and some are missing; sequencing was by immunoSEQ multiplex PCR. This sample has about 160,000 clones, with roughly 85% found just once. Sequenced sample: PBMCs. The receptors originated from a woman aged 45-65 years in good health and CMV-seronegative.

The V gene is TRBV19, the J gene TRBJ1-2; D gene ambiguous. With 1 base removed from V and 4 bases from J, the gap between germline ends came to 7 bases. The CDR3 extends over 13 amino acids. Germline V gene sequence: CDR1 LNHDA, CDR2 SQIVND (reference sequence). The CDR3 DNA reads TGTGCCAGTAGTATAGGACTTTTCTATGGCTACACCTTC. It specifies CASSIGLFYGYTF.

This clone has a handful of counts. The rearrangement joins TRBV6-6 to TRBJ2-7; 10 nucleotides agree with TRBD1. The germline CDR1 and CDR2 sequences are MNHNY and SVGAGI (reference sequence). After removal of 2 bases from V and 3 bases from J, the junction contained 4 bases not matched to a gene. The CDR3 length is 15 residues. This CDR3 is CASSYPGQGNYEQYF. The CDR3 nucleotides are TGTGCCAGCAGTTACCCGGGACAGGGGAACTACGAGCAGTACTTC.

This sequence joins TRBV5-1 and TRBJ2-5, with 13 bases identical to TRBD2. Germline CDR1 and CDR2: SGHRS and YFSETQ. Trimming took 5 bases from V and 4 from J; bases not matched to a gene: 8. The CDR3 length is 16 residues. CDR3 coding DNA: TGCGCCAGCAGACAATCAGGACTAGCGGGAGTAGAGACCCAGTACTTC. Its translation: CASRQSGLAGVETQYF.

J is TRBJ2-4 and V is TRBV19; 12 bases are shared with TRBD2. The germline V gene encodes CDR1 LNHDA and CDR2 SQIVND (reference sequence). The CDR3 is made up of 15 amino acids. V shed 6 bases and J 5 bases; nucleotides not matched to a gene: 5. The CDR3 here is CASSSGLAGQNIQYF. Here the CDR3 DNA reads TGTGCCAGTAGCTCCGGACTAGCGGGGCAAAACATTCAGTACTTC.

This CDR3 is CASSAGGRALDEQFF. The CDR3 nucleotides read TGTGCCAGCAGTGCTGGCGGGAGGGCCCTCGATGAGCAGTTCTTC. V gene TRBV6-4 combines with J gene TRBJ2-1; 9 bases fit TRBD2. This CDR3 region has 15 residues. Germline V lookup: CDR1 MRHNA, CDR2 SNTAGT. Trimming at V came to 4 bases and at J to 8 bases, leaving 9 bases not matched to a gene.

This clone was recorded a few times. CDR3 residues: CASSKDRGDRYNEQFF. The CDR3 DNA follows: TGTGCCAGTAGTAAAGACAGGGGGGATAGATACAATGAGCAGTTCTTC. V is TRBV19 and J is TRBJ2-1, with TRBD1 matching over 9 bases. CDR1 LNHDA and CDR2 SQIVND come from the germline V gene (reference sequence). V gave up 4 bases and J gave up 4 bases; unmatched junction bases: 8. The CDR3 runs 16 residues.

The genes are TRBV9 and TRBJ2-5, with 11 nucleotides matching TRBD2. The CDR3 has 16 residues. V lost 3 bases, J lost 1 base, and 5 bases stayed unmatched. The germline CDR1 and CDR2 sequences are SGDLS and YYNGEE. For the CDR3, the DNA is TGTGCCAGCAGCGCTACCGGGACTAGCGGCCAAGAGACCCAGTACTTC. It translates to CASSATGTSGQETQYF.

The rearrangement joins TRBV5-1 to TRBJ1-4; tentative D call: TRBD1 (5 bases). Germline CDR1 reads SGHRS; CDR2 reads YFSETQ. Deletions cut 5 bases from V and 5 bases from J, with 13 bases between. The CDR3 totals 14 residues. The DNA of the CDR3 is TGCGCCAGCAGGGAGGGACCTAAGAATGAAAAACTGTTTTTT. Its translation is CASREGPKNEKLFF.

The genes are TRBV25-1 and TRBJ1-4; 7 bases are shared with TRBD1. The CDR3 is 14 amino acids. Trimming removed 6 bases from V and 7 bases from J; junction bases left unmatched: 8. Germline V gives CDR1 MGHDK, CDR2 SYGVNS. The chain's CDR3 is CASSPPTGVEKLFF. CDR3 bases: TGTGCCAGCAGCCCTCCTACAGGGGTTGAAAAACTGTTTTTT.

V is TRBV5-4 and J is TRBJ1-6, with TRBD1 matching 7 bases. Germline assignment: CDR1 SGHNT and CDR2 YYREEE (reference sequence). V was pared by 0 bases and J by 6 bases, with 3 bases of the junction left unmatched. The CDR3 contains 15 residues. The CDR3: CASSLDRQGNSPLHF. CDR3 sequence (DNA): TGTGCCAGCAGCTTGGATAGACAGGGTAATTCACCCCTCCACTTT. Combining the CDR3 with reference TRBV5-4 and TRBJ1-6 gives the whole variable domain ETGVTQSPTHLIKTRGQQVTLRCSSQSGHNTVSWYQQALGQGPQFIFQYYREEENGRGNFPPRFSGLQFPNYSSELNVNALELDDSALYLCASSLDRQGNSPLHFGNGTRLTVT.

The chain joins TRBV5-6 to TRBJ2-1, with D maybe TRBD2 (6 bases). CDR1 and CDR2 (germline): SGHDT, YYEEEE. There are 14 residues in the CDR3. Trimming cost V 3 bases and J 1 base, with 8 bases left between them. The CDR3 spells CASSSLASYNEQFF. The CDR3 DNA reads TGTGCCAGCAGCTCACTAGCTTCCTACAATGAGCAGTTCTTC.

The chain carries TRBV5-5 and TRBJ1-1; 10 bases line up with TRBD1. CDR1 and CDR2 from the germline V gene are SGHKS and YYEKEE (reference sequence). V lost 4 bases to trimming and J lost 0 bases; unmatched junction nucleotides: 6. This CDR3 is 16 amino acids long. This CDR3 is CASSVRQGAMNTEAFF. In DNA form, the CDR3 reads TGTGCCAGCAGCGTGAGACAGGGGGCTATGAACACTGAAGCTTTCTTT.

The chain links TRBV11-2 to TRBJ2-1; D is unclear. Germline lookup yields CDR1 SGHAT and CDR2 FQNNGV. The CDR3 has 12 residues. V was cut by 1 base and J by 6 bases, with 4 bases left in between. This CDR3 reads CASSLVGNEQFF. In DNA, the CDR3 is TGTGCCAGCAGCTTAGTCGGCAATGAGCAGTTCTTC.

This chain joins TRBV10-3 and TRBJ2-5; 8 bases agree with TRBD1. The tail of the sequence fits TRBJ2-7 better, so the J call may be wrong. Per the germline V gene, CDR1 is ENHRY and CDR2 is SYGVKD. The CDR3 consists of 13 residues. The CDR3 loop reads CAIRGAGGIEQYF. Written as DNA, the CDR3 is TGTGCCATCAGAGGGGCAGGGGGCATCGAGCAGTACTTC.

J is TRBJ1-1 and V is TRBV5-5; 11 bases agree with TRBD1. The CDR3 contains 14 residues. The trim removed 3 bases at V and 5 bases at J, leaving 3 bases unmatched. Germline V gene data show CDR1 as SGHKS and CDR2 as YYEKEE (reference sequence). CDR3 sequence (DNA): TGTGCCAGCAGCTGGACAGGGGGCGAAACTGAAGCTTTCTTT. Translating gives CASSWTGGETEAFF.

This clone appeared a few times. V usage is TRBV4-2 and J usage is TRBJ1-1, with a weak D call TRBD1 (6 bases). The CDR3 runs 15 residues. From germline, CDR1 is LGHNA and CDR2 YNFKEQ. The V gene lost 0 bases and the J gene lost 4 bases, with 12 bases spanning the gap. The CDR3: CASSQEEQGSTEAFF. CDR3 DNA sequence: TGTGCCAGCAGCCAAGAGGAACAGGGTTCCACTGAAGCTTTCTTT.

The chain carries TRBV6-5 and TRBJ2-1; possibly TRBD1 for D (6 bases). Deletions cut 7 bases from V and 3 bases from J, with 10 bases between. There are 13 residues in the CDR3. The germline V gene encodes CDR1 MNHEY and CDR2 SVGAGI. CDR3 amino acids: CASNVQGYNEQFF. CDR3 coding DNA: TGTGCCAGCAACGTACAGGGCTACAATGAGCAGTTCTTC.

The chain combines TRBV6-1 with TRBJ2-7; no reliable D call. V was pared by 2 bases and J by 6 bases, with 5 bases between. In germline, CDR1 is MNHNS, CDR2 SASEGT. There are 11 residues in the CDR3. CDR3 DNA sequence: TGTGCCAGCAGTGAAACTTCCGAGCAGTACTTC. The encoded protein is CASSETSEQYF.

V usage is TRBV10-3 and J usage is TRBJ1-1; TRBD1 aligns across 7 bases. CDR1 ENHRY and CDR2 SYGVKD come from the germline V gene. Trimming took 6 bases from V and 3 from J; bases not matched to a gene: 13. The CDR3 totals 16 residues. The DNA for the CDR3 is TGTGCCATCAGGGGGAGACAGGGTTCTGGGGACACTGAAGCTTTCTTT. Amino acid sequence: CAIRGRQGSGDTEAFF.

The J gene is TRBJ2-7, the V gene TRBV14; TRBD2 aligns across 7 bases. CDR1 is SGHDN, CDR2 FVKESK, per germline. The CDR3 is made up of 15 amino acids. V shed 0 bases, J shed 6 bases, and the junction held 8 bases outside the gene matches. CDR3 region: CASSQEGRLASEQYF. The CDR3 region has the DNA TGTGCCAGCAGCCAAGAAGGGAGACTAGCAAGCGAGCAGTACTTC.

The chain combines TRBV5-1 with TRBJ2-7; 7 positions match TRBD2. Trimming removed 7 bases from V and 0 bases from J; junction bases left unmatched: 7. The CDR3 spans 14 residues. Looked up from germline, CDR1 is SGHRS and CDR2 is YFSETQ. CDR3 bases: TGCGCCAGCGCTTTGGGACTAAGCTCCTACGAGCAGTACTTC. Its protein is CASALGLSSYEQYF. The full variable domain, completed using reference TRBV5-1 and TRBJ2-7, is KAGVTQTPRYLIKTRGQQVTLSCSPISGHRSVSWYQQTPGQGLQFLFEYFSETQRNKGNFPGRFSGRQFSNSRSEMNVSTLELGDSALYLCASALGLSSYEQYFGPGTRLTVT.

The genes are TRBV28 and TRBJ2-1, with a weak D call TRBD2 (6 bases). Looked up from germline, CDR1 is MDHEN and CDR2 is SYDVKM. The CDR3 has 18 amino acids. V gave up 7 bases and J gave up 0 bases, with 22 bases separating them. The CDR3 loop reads CASKLDLRGGSSYNEQFF. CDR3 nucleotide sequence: TGTGCCAGCAAGTTGGACCTCCGCGGAGGGAGCTCCTACAATGAGCAGTTCTTC.

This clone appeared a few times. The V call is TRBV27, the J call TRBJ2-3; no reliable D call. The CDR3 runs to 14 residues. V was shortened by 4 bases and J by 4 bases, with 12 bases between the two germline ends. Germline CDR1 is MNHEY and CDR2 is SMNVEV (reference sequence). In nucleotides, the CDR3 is TGTGCCAGCAGTTCTAGAGCACTACCAGATACGCAGTATTTT. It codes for CASSSRALPDTQYF.